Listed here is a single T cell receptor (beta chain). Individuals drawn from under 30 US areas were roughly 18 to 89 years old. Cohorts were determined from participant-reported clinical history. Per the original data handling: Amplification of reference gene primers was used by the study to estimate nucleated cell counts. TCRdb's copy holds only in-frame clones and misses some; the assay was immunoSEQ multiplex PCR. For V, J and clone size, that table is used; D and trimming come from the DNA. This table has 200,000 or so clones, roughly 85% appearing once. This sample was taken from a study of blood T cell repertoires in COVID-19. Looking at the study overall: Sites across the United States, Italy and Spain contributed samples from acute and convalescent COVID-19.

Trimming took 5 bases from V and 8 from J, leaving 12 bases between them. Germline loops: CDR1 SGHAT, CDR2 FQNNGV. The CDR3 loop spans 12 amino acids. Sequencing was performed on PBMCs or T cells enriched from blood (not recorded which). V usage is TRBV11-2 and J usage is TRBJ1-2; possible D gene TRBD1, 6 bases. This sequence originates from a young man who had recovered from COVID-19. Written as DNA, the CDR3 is TGTGCCAGCAGCCCAGGGGCGGAAGGCTACACCTTC. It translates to CASSPGAEGYTF.